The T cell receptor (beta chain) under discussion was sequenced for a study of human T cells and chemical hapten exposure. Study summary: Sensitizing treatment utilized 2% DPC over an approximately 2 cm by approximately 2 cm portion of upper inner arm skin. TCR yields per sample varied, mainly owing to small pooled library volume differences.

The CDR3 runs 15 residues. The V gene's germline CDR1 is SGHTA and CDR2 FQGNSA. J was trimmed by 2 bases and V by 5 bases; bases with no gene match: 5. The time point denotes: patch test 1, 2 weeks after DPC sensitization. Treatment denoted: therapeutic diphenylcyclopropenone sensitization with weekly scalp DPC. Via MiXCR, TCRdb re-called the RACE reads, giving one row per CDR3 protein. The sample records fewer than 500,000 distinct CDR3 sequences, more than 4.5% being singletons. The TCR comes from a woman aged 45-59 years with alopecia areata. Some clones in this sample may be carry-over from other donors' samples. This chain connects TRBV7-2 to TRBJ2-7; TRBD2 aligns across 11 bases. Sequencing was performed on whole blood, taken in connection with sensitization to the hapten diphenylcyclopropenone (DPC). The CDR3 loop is CASSGSGRGPYEQYF. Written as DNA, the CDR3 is TGTGCCAGCAGCGGTAGCGGGAGGGGGCCCTACGAGCAGTACTTC. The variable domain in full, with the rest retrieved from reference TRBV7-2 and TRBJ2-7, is GAGVSQSPSNKVTEKGKDVELRCDPISGHTALYWYRQSLGQGLEFLIYFQGNSAPDKSGLPSDRFSAERTGGSVSTLTIQRTQQEDSAVYLCASSGSGRGPYEQYFGPGTRLTVT.